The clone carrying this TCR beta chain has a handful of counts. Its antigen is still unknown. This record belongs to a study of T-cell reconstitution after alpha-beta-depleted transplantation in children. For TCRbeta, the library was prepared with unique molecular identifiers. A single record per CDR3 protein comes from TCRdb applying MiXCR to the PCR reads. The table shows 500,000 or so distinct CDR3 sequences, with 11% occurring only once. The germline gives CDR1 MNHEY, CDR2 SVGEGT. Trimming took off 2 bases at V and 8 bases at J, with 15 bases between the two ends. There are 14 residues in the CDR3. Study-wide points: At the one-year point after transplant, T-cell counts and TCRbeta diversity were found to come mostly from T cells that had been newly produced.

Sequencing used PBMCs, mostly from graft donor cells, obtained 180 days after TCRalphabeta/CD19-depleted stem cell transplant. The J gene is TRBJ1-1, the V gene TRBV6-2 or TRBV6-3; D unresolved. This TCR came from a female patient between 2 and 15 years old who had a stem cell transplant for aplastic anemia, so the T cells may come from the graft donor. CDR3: CASSYMDRELEAFF. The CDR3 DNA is TGTGCCAGCAGTTACATGGACCGGGAACTCGAAGCTTTCTTT.